The 5 T cell receptor beta chains given below trace back to one sample, sequenced in a study of lymphopenia after photon versus proton radiotherapy. Generated by immunoSEQ multiplex PCR, the TCRdb table keeps only in-frame clones and is missing some. The data hold some 170,000 clones, with about nine tenths observed a single time. The material was peripheral blood, obtained from a patient treated with photon-based radiotherapy. The receptors were gathered from a man aged 45-65 years with gastric cancer.

This chain uses TRBV27 with TRBJ2-3; TRBD2 agrees at 16 bases. V lost 5 bases, J lost 1 base, and 3 bases stayed unmatched. Germline V gene data show CDR1 as MNHEY and CDR2 as SMNVEV (reference sequence). The CDR3 runs 17 residues. This CDR3 is CASSRGTSGRGTDTQYF. The CDR3, as DNA: TGTGCCAGCAGTCGCGGGACTAGCGGGAGGGGCACAGATACGCAGTATTTT.

The chain employs TRBV15 and TRBJ1-1; 8 bases line up with TRBD1. This CDR3 spans 15 amino acids. CDR1 and CDR2 (germline): LNHNV, YYDKDF (reference sequence). V gave up 5 bases and J gave up 1 base; unmatched junction bases: 6. CDR3 sequence: CATSPWTGWNTEAFF. The CDR3 region has the DNA TGTGCCACCAGCCCCTGGACAGGGTGGAACACTGAAGCTTTCTTT.

The chain couples TRBV29-1 to TRBJ2-2; TRBD2 aligns across 8 bases. This CDR3 contains 14 residues. V was pared by 7 bases and J by 5 bases, with 9 bases of the junction left unmatched. Germline V gene sequence: CDR1 SQVTM, CDR2 ANQGSEA. CDR3 DNA sequence: TGCAGCGCCGGGACTAGAGCTTTAACCGGGGAGCTGTTTTTT. Its translation: CSAGTRALTGELFF.

The genes are TRBV5-4 and TRBJ2-1; tentatively, D is TRBD1 or TRBD2 (5 bases each). The CDR3 sequence is 14 residues long. The germline gives CDR1 SGHNT, CDR2 YYREEE (reference sequence). V gave up 4 bases and J gave up 7 bases, with 15 bases separating them. The CDR3: CASSLSGPRNEQFF. DNA for the CDR3: TGTGCCAGCAGCCTATCGGGACCGAGAAATGAGCAGTTCTTC.

The CDR3 region is CASSEGRKGDTQYF. CDR3 bases: TGTGCCAGCAGTGAAGGAAGAAAGGGAGATACGCAGTATTTT. The chain is built from TRBV2 and TRBJ2-3; D is unresolved. Trimming took off 1 base at V and 5 bases at J, with 10 bases between the two ends. CDR3 length: 14 residues. The germline gives CDR1 SNHLY, CDR2 FYNNEI.